This T cell receptor (beta chain) was recorded in a study of cytomegalovirus exposure and HLA in healthy donors. The PCR ran on 60 Vbeta and 13 Jbeta primers. The method was immunoSEQ multiplex PCR; TCRdb's version includes in-frame clones alone and lacks a portion of them. Found here are some 150,000 clones, approximately 80% of them singletons; the top ten hold 4% to 5%. The CDR3 spans 13 residues. V was cut by 4 bases and J by 9 bases, with 17 bases left in between. The V gene's germline CDR1 is SGHTS and CDR2 YDEGEE. This clonotype was sampled from a man aged 30-40 years in good health and CMV-seronegative. The chain links TRBV5-8 to TRBJ2-7, with D possibly matching TRBD2 (6 bases). The specimen was PBMCs. The CDR3 region has the DNA TGTGCCAGCAGCCTCGGAGGGGATACTGCGCAGTACTTC. It yields the protein CASSLGGDTAQYF.